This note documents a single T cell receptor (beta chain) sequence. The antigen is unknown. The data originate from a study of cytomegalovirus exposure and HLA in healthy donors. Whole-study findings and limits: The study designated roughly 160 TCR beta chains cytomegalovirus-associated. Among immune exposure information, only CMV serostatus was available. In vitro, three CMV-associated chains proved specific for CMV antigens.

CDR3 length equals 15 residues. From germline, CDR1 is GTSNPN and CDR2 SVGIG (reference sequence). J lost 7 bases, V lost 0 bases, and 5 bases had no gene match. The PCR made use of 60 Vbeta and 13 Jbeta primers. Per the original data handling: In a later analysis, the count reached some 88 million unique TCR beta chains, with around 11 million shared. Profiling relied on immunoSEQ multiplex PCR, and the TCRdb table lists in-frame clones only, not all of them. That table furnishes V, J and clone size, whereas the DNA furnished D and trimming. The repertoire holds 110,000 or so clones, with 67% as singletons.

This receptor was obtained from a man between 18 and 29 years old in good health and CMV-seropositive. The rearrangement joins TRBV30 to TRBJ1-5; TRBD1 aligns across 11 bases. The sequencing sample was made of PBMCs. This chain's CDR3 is CAWSVKDRGLQPQHF. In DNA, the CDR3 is TGTGCCTGGAGTGTAAAGGACAGGGGGCTCCAGCCCCAGCATTTT.